The 3 T cell receptor beta chains presented below share a single source sample, sequenced in a study of blood T cell repertoires in COVID-19. Sequencing was performed with immunoSEQ multiplex PCR; in TCRdb, only in-frame clones are kept and a portion is missing. The sample lists 350,000 or so clones, around 90% seen once, with 3.5% to 4% in the top ten. The sample taken for sequencing was peripheral blood. These TCRs come from a woman aged 55-69 years with COVID-19, enrolled during active disease.

V and J are TRBV25-1 and TRBJ2-3; 10 bases map to TRBD2. Germline V gene data show CDR1 as MGHDK and CDR2 as SYGVNS. The V and J ends lost 10 bases and 2 bases, in that order; junction bases with no gene match: 9. The CDR3 is 15 residues long. The CDR3 DNA follows: TGTGCCACCGCTAGCGGGGGAGATATCACAGATACGCAGTATTTT. This translates into CATASGGDITDTQYF.

The rearrangement joins TRBV10-3 to TRBJ1-2; D is possibly TRBD1 (5 bases). V lost 11 bases and J 8 bases, leaving 15 bases between the germline ends. Germline V gives CDR1 ENHRY, CDR2 SYGVKD. The CDR3 spans 11 residues. CDR3 in DNA: TGTGCCGCCGGGGGGGAAGGCGGCTACACCTTC. Translating gives CAAGGEGGYTF.

The chain links TRBV11-2 to TRBJ1-1; D is ambiguous. The V end lost 4 bases, the J end lost 4 bases, and 10 bases lay between the germline ends. CDR1 SGHAT and CDR2 FQNNGV come from the germline V gene. The CDR3 extends over 13 amino acids. CDR3 nucleotides: TGTGCCAGCAGCTACGAGGAAGGCACTGAAGCTTTCTTT. It encodes CASSYEEGTEAFF.